Reported below is one TCR beta chain. These data originate in a study of blood T cell repertoires in COVID-19. Study context: T cells, B-cell-depleted T cells, or PBMCs provided the cDNA or gDNA that served as material.

Seattle patients were enrolled during active infection and followed longitudinally. The V gene's germline CDR1 is MDHEN and CDR2 SYDVKM. CDR3 length: 15 residues. V shed 8 bases, J shed 6 bases, and the junction held 10 bases outside the gene matches. As originally analysed: Reference gene primer amplification in the assay estimated nucleated cell counts. Sequenced by immunoSEQ multiplex PCR; TCRdb stores in-frame clones only, minus some. That table is the source of V, J and clone size, and D and trimming were worked out from the DNA. The sample carries almost 350,000 clones, around nine tenths recorded once.

This chain links TRBV28 with TRBJ1-5; the match to TRBD1 covers 10 bases. The sample consisted of peripheral blood. The origin of this receptor is a woman aged 60-75 years with COVID-19, enrolled during active disease. The CDR3 region has the DNA TGTGCCAGCGGATCTCACGGGACAGGGGCTCAGCCCCAGCATTTT. This sequence encodes CASGSHGTGAQPQHF.